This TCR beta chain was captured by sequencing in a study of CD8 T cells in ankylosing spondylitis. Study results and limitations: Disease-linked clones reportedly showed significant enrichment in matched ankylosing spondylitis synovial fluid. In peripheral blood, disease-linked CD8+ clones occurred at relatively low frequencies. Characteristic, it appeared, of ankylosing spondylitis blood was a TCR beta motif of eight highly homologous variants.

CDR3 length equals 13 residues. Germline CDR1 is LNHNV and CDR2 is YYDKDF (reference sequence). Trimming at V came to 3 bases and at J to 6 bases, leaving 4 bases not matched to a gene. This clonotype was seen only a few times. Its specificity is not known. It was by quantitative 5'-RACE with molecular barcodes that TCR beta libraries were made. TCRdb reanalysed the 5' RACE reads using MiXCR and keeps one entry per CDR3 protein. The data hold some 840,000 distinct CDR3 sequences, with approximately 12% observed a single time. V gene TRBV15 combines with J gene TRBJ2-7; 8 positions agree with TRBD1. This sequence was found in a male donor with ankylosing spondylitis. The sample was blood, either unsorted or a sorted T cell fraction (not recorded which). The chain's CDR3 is CATSSTGGAEQYF. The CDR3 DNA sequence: TGTGCCACCAGCAGTACAGGGGGTGCCGAGCAGTACTTC.